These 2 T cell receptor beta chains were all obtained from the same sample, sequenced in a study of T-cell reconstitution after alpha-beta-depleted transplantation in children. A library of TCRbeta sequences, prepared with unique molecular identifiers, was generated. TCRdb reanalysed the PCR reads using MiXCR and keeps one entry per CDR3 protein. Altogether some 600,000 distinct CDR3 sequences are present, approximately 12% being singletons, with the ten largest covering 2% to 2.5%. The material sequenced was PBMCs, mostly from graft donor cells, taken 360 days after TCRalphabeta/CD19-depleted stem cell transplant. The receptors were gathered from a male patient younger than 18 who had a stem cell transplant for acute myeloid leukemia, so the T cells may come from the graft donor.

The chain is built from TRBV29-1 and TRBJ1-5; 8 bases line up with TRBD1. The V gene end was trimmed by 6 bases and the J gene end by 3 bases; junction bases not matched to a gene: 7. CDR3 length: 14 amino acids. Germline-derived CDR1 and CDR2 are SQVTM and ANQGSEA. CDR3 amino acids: CSVGAGQDNQPQHF. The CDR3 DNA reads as TGCAGCGTCGGGGCGGGACAGGACAATCAGCCCCAGCATTTT.

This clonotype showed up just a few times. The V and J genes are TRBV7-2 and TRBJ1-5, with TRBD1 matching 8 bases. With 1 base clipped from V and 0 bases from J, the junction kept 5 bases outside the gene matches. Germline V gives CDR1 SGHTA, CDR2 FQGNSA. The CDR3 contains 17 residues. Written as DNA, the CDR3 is TGTGCCAGCAGCTTAGGGACAGGGCATCATAGCAATCAGCCCCAGCATTTT. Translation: CASSLGTGHHSNQPQHF. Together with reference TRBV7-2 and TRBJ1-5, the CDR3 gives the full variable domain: GAGVSQSPSNKVTEKGKDVELRCDPISGHTALYWYRQSLGQGLEFLIYFQGNSAPDKSGLPSDRFSAERTGGSVSTLTIQRTQQEDSAVYLCASSLGTGHHSNQPQHFGDGTRLSIL.